The clone carrying this T cell receptor (beta chain) was observed many times. Its target is unknown. The CDR3 totals 14 residues. Trimming pared 5 bases from V and 1 base from J, leaving 11 bases between. Germline assignment: CDR1 MNHEY and CDR2 SMNVEV (reference sequence). The data were taken from a study of glioma-infiltrating T cells. Study results and limitations: Non-neoplastic patients had below-expected tissue-blood divergence, while all gliomas exceeded expectation. Only very few CDR3 sequences appeared in both tissue and blood.

Amplification of TCR alpha and beta CDR3 regions from RNA used iRepertoire nested multiplex PCR. Tissue mRNA or PBMC total RNA, roughly 100-400 ng, went into one-step reverse transcription and amplification. TCRdb reprocessed the multiplex PCR reads with MiXCR, giving one entry per CDR3 protein. This sample has roughly 100,000 distinct CDR3 sequences, with under 30% found just once. The chain links TRBV27 to TRBJ1-1; D possibly corresponds to TRBD1 (5 bases). Sequencing used glioma tissue, nonneoplastic brain tissue, or PBMCs (not recorded which). The clonotype was recovered from a human donor with low-grade glioma or glioblastoma, undergoing nonglioma brain surgery, or in good health (not recorded which). CDR3 DNA: TGTGCCAGCAGTCGGGGCACGGAGAACACTGAAGCTTTCTTT. Its protein is CASSRGTENTEAFF.